This TCR beta chain was sequenced during a study of blood T cell repertoires in COVID-19. Overall study context: The cDNA or gDNA used as material had been derived from T cells, B-cell-depleted T cells, or PBMCs.

Trimming removed 2 bases from V and 0 bases from J, with 22 bases in between. The germline V gene has CDR1 GTSNPN and CDR2 SVGIG (reference sequence). The CDR3 length is 18 residues. The method was immunoSEQ multiplex PCR; TCRdb's version includes in-frame clones alone and lacks a portion of them. The sample lists around 270,000 clones; more than 85% were seen once. The sequenced sample consisted of peripheral blood. The TCR sequence derives from a man aged 35 to 55 with acute or convalescent COVID-19. The chain joins TRBV30 to TRBJ1-2, with D tentatively TRBD1 (5 bases). The CDR3 bases are TGTGCCTGGAGTTCCCTGTACGGGGGGAGGGGAGCTAACTATGGCTACACCTTC. This translates into CAWSSLYGGRGANYGYTF.